These 6 T cell receptor beta chains came from one sample sequenced in a study of Ad26.COV2.S vaccination and SARS-CoV-2 variants. Treatment meaning: some 19 received Ad26.COV2.S at low or high dose, single or two shots; five or six received placebo; per-sample allocation not given. Vaccine and placebo recipients were sampled on day 63 after the first injection. Data came from immunoSEQ multiplex PCR; TCRdb stores just in-frame clones and leaves some out. The table has a few hundred thousand clones, around 87% seen once. Material: peripheral blood, obtained in a trial of Ad26.COV2.S vaccine versus placebo. These receptors all come from a person aged 18 to 65 who received the Ad26.COV2.S COVID-19 vaccine or a placebo.

This chain joins TRBV27 and TRBJ1-1; TRBD1 aligns across 8 bases. Germline V gene sequence: CDR1 MNHEY, CDR2 SMNVEV (reference sequence). The CDR3 has 13 residues. The V gene end was trimmed by 4 bases and the J gene end by 6 bases; junction bases not matched to a gene: 4. CDR3 loop: CASSSTGGAEAFF. CDR3 DNA: TGTGCCAGCAGTTCTACAGGGGGGGCTGAAGCTTTCTTT.

The rearrangement joins TRBV11-2 to TRBJ2-5, with D possibly matching TRBD1 (7 bases). Germline V gene lookup returns CDR1 SGHAT and CDR2 FQNNGV. With 6 bases removed from V and 5 bases from J, the gap between germline ends came to 16 bases. CDR3 length: 14 amino acids. CDR3 in DNA: TGTGCCAGCAGGCGTTCCAGGGGGAGGGAGACCCAGTACTTC. Translated: CASRRSRGRETQYF.

This clone was seen once. The chain employs TRBV19 and TRBJ2-1; 7 nucleotides agree with TRBD2. This CDR3 spans 13 amino acids. Looked up from germline, CDR1 is LNHDA and CDR2 is SQIVND (reference sequence). The V segment lost 5 bases and the J segment 9 bases; nucleotides outside the gene matches: 7. CDR3 bases: TGTGCCAGTAGTGTCGGACTAGTCAGTGAGCAGTTCTTC. It encodes CASSVGLVSEQFF.

This chain uses TRBV6-5 with TRBJ1-2, with TRBD1 identical over 7 bases. The CDR3 totals 16 residues. The ends lost 1 base at V and 0 bases at J; junction bases unmatched: 5. Germline CDR1 MNHEY, CDR2 SVGAGI. The CDR3 protein is CASSYWTGAPNYGYTF. The DNA of the CDR3 is TGTGCCAGCAGTTACTGGACAGGCGCTCCTAACTATGGCTACACCTTC.

This chain connects TRBV27 to TRBJ2-3; either TRBD1 or TRBD2 may fit D (5 bases each). V was shortened by 3 bases and J by 4 bases, with 8 bases between the two germline ends. This CDR3 region has 13 residues. From germline, CDR1 is MNHEY and CDR2 SMNVEV (reference sequence). As DNA, the CDR3 is TGTGCCAGCAGTTTCTTGGGGGCAGATACGCAGTATTTT. It specifies CASSFLGADTQYF.

J is TRBJ1-2 and V is TRBV30; 10 bases are a match to TRBD1. Germline CDR1 reads GTSNPN; CDR2 reads SVGIG (reference sequence). V lost 5 bases, J lost 5 bases, and 11 bases stayed unmatched. There are 15 residues in the CDR3. Here the CDR3 DNA reads TGTGCCTGGTGGGACAGGGGAATTTGGGGATATGGCTACACCTTC. Translation gives CAWWDRGIWGYGYTF.